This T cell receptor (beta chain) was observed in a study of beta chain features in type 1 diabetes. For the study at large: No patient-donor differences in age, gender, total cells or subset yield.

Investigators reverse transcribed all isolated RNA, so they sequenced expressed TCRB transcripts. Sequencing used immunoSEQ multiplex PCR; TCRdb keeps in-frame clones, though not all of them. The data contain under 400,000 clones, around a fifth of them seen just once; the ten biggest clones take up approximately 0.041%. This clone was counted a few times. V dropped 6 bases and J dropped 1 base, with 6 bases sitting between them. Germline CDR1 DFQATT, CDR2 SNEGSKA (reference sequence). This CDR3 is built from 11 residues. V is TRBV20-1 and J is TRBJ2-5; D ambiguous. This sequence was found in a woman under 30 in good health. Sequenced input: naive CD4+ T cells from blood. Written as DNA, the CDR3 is TGCAGTGCCAACAGCCAAGAGACCCAGTACTTC. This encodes CSANSQETQYF.